This T cell receptor (beta chain) was captured in a study of beta chain features in type 1 diabetes. The study, taken as a whole, reports: All four CD4+ subsets of Type 1 diabetes patients contained TCRB CDR3s that were moderately but significantly shorter.

Germline CDR1 and CDR2: MNHNS and SASEGT. Trimming took 5 bases from V and 4 from J, leaving 14 bases between them. This CDR3 comprises 14 residues. Purities in excess of 98% were seen in all sorted populations. TCRB transcripts that were expressed got sequenced, as all of the isolated RNA had been reverse transcribed. Using immunoSEQ multiplex PCR, the repertoire was profiled, and TCRdb retains in-frame clones only, with some absent. The data show around 70,000 clones, about 48% seen once. A word on this clone: What it binds is not known.

Sequencing was carried out using central memory CD4+ T cells from blood. The V and J genes are TRBV6-1 and TRBJ1-2; the D is unclear. The TCR was taken from a man in his thirties or forties with type 1 diabetes. Here the CDR3 reads CASSTPGVGYGYTF. The CDR3 coding sequence is TGTGCCAGCAGTACCCCCGGGGTGGGCTATGGCTACACCTTC.